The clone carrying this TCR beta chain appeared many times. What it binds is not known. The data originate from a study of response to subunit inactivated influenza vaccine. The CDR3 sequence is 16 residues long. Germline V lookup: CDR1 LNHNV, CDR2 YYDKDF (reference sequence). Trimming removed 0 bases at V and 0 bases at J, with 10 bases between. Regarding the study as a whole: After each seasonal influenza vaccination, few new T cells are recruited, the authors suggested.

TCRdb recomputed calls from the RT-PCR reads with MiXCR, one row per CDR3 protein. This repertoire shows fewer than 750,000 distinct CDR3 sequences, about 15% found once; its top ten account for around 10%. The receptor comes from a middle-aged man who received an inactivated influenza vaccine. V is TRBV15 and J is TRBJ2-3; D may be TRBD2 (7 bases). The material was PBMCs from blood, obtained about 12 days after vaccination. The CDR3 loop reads CATSRDSGGSTDTQYF. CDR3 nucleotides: TGTGCCACCAGCAGAGATTCGGGGGGCAGCACAGATACGCAGTATTTT. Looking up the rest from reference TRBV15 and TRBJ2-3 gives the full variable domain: DAMVIQNPRYQVTQFGKPVTLSCSQTLNHNVMYWYQQKSSQAPKLLFHYYDKDFNNEADTPDNFQSRRPNTSFCFLDIRSPGLGDTAMYLCATSRDSGGSTDTQYFGPGTRLTVL.